The 19 T cell receptor beta chains below all came from one sample that was sequenced in a study of T cells after posttransplantation cyclophosphamide. This table comes from immunoSEQ multiplex PCR, and its TCRdb copy is limited to in-frame clones, with some not included. The repertoire shows 9,500 to 12,000 clones, none seen only once; the top ten take approximately 26%. Busulfan-fludarabine conditioning, marrow transplant, and cyclophosphamide on days +3 and +4 were administered. This specimen consisted of PBMCs, obtained after allogeneic stem cell transplant with posttransplant cyclophosphamide. These receptors came from a female patient in her 40s who received an allogeneic stem cell transplant from a related donor, was CMV-positive, and had no GVHD. Some T cells may arise from the graft donor.

In its sample, this clone was seen many times. V and J are TRBV28 and TRBJ2-7; the match to TRBD1 covers 8 bases. Per the germline V gene, CDR1 is MDHEN and CDR2 is SYDVKM. The trim removed 7 bases at V and 2 bases at J, leaving 4 bases unmatched. The CDR3 sequence is 13 residues long. This CDR3 reads CASMRTGTYEQYF. CDR3 nucleotides: TGTGCCAGCATGAGGACAGGGACCTACGAGCAGTACTTC.

This clone has ten or more counts. The V gene is TRBV5-1, the J gene TRBJ2-3, with TRBD1 matching over 9 bases. The CDR3 extends over 18 amino acids. J lost 0 bases, V lost 3 bases, and 11 bases had no gene match. Germline CDR1 and CDR2: SGHRS and YFSETQ. The CDR3 loop reads CASSSTPGQGYSTDTQYF. In nucleotides, the CDR3 is TGCGCCAGCAGCTCTACCCCGGGACAGGGATATAGCACAGATACGCAGTATTTT.

This clone appeared many times. The chain recombines TRBV4-2 with TRBJ2-1, with 7 nucleotides matching TRBD2. V trimming: 0 bases; J trimming: 3 bases; junction bases outside the gene matches: 5. CDR3 length equals 16 residues. Germline lookup yields CDR1 LGHNA and CDR2 YNFKEQ. CDR3 in amino acids: CASSQEPSGDYNEQFF. CDR3 DNA: TGTGCCAGCAGCCAAGAACCTAGCGGAGACTACAATGAGCAGTTCTTC.

This clone was recorded many times. The chain recombines TRBV12-3 or TRBV12-4 with TRBJ2-7; D gene unclear. Trimming removed 5 bases at V and 3 bases at J, with 8 bases between. The CDR3 length is 12 residues. The CDR3 here is CASSGGSYEQYF. The CDR3 DNA follows: TGTGCCAGCAGTGGCGGCAGCTACGAGCAGTACTTC.

This clone came up many times. The chain carries TRBV4-1 and TRBJ1-4, with a weak D call TRBD1 (5 bases). The CDR3 covers 15 residues. Germline values: CDR1 MGHRA, CDR2 YSYEKL. Trimming took off 4 bases at V and 6 bases at J, with 15 bases between the two ends. The DNA for the CDR3 is TGCGCCAGCAGCCCTAGTAGGGGTTCCGATGAAAAACTGTTTTTT. It translates to CASSPSRGSDEKLFF.

The V and J genes are TRBV15 and TRBJ1-6, with 11 bases aligning to TRBD1. This CDR3 spans 18 amino acids. V trimming: 3 bases; J trimming: 2 bases; junction bases outside the gene matches: 6. CDR1 is LNHNV, CDR2 YYDKDF, per germline (reference sequence). Here the CDR3 DNA reads TGTGCCACCAGCAGGGCCGGGACAGGGGGAACCTATAATTCACCCCTCCACTTT. Translation: CATSRAGTGGTYNSPLHF.

This clone was seen ten or more times. The J gene is TRBJ1-2, the V gene TRBV5-3; D is unresolved. TRBV5-3 is known as an ORF, though its function is uncertain. The CDR3 sequence is 13 residues long. V lost 1 base and J lost 2, with 6 bases in between. CDR3 sequence reads: CARSLRQNYGYTF. CDR3 in DNA: TGTGCCAGAAGCTTGAGACAAAACTATGGCTACACCTTC.

This clone showed up just a few times. J is TRBJ2-3 and V is TRBV9, with TRBD2 as a possible D gene (6 bases). The CDR3 extends over 14 amino acids. The V end was cut by 6 bases, the J end by 4 bases, with 15 bases between. The germline CDR1 and CDR2 sequences are SGDLS and YYNGEE. In nucleotides, the CDR3 is TGTGCCAGCACCGTCCTGCGGGGCCCAGATACGCAGTATTTT. Translated: CASTVLRGPDTQYF.

The chain employs TRBV4-1 and TRBJ2-1; perhaps TRBD2 as D (7 bases). CDR3 size: 17 residues. V was cut by 0 bases and J by 2 bases, with 14 bases left in between. CDR1 MGHRA and CDR2 YSYEKL come from the germline V gene. The CDR3 nucleotides read TGCGCCAGCAGCCAAGATCGGCGGGGGCGACCCTACAATGAGCAGTTCTTC. This gives the protein CASSQDRRGRPYNEQFF.

This clone was detected many times. The V and J genes are TRBV29-1 and TRBJ1-2; a weak D match, TRBD1 (5 bases). V lost 3 bases and J lost 8, with 10 bases in between. This CDR3 comprises 11 residues. Germline V gene data show CDR1 as SQVTM and CDR2 as ANQGSEA. CDR3 in amino acids: CSVDQGLGYTF. In nucleotides, the CDR3 is TGCAGCGTTGACCAGGGTTTAGGCTACACCTTC.

There are many counts of this clone. J is TRBJ1-6 and V is TRBV7-9; TRBD1 aligns across 9 bases. The CDR3 has 14 residues. The V gene end was trimmed by 3 bases and the J gene end by 7 bases; junction bases not matched to a gene: 1. Germline V gene sequence: CDR1 SEHNR, CDR2 FQNEAQ (reference sequence). CDR3 bases: TGTGCCAGCAGCTTTACAGGGGGCAATTCACCCCTCCACTTT. Its protein is CASSFTGGNSPLHF.

This clone came up many times. V gene TRBV5-1 combines with J gene TRBJ1-1; 7 bases line up with TRBD1. Germline values: CDR1 SGHRS, CDR2 YFSETQ. There are 14 residues in the CDR3. V lost 2 bases to trimming and J lost 5 bases; unmatched junction nucleotides: 6. CDR3 nucleotide sequence: TGCGCCAGCAGCTTAAGAGGGGGCAGGACTGAAGCTTTCTTT. Its translation is CASSLRGGRTEAFF.

Ten or more counts support this clone. The chain combines TRBV6-1 with TRBJ1-1, with 8 nucleotides matching TRBD1. Germline CDR1 MNHNS, CDR2 SASEGT. Trimming removed 7 bases from V and 3 bases from J; junction bases left unmatched: 1. There are 12 residues in the CDR3. The CDR3 protein is CASNRGDTEAFF. CDR3 nucleotide sequence: TGTGCCAGCAACAGGGGGGACACTGAAGCTTTCTTT.

This clone was detected only a few times. The chain couples TRBV7-6 to TRBJ2-2; TRBD1 aligns across 8 bases. V was clipped by 2 bases and J by 7 bases; unmatched bases: 9. The CDR3 has 16 residues. Germline lookup yields CDR1 SGHVS and CDR2 FNYEAQ. For the CDR3, the DNA is TGTGCCAGCAGCTTAATCCCCAGGGGGCTTGGCGGGGAGCTGTTTTTT. This gives the protein CASSLIPRGLGGELFF. Full variable domain (outside the CDR3, taken from reference TRBV7-6 and TRBJ2-2): GAGVSQSPRYKVTKRGQDVALRCDPISGHVSLYWYRQALGQGPEFLTYFNYEAQQDKSGLPNDRFSAERPEGSISTLTIQRTEQRDSAMYRCASSLIPRGLGGELFFGEGSRLTVL.

This clone was seen more than once but under ten times. This sequence joins TRBV9 and TRBJ1-1; D is perhaps TRBD1 (5 bases). CDR1 SGDLS and CDR2 YYNGEE come from the germline V gene. The CDR3 loop spans 16 amino acids. V shed 0 bases and J shed 0 bases, with 12 bases lying between them. CDR3 sequence reads: CASSVETALMNTEAFF. DNA for the CDR3: TGTGCCAGCAGCGTAGAGACAGCCCTCATGAACACTGAAGCTTTCTTT.

This clone was seen a few times. The chain carries TRBV28 and TRBJ1-2, with a tentative D call TRBD1 (5 bases). The CDR3 is 14 residues long. Germline CDR1 MDHEN, CDR2 SYDVKM. V was pared by 9 bases and J by 1 base, with 15 bases between. CDR3 in DNA: TGTGCCAGTCTGGGGCGCTTGCGTAACTATGGCTACACCTTC. This encodes CASLGRLRNYGYTF.

This clone was counted ten times or more. The V gene is TRBV10-3, the J gene TRBJ2-1, with 7 bases fitting TRBD1. Germline lookup yields CDR1 ENHRY and CDR2 SYGVKD. The CDR3 runs 15 residues. Trimming at V came to 8 bases and at J to 8 bases, leaving 15 bases not matched to a gene. CDR3 protein: CAIGVGRTGGHEQFF. Here the CDR3 DNA reads TGTGCCATCGGTGTGGGGCGGACAGGCGGGCATGAGCAGTTCTTC.

This clone was counted many times. V and J are TRBV6-1 and TRBJ2-7; tentative D call: TRBD2 (6 bases). The CDR3 runs 16 residues. The germline gives CDR1 MNHNS, CDR2 SASEGT. Deletions cut 4 bases from V and 1 base from J, with 17 bases between. The CDR3 region is CASSAQSGLTSYEQYF. CDR3 coding DNA: TGTGCCAGCAGTGCTCAATCTGGACTAACTTCCTACGAGCAGTACTTC.

In this sample, this clone turned up many times. V gene TRBV6-6 combines with J gene TRBJ2-1; 10 bases are shared with TRBD1. CDR1 MNHNY and CDR2 SVGAGI come from the germline V gene (reference sequence). The CDR3 totals 15 residues. Trimming removed 6 bases from V and 6 bases from J; junction bases left unmatched: 8. The DNA for the CDR3 is TGTGCCAGCAGAACGACAGGGGGCAGTTTCAATGAGCAGTTCTTC. Translation gives CASRTTGGSFNEQFF.